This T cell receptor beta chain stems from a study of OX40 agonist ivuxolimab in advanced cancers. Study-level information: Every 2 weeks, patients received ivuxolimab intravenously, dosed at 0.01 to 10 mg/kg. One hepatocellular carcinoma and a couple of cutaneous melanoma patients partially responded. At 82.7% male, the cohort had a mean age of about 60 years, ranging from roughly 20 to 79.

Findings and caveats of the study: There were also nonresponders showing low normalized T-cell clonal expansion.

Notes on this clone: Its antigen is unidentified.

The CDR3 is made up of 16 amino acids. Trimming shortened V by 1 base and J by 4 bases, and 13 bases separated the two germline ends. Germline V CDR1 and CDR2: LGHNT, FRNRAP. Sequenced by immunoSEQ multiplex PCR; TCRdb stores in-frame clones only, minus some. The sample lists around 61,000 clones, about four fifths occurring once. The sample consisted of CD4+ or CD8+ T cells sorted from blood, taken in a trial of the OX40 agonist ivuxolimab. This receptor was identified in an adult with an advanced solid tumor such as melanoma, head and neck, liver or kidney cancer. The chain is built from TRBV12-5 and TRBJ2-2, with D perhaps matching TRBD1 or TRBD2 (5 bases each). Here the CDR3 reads CASGLGGASGTGELFF. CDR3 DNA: TGTGCTAGTGGTTTGGGAGGGGCGTCAGGCACCGGGGAGCTGTTTTTT.